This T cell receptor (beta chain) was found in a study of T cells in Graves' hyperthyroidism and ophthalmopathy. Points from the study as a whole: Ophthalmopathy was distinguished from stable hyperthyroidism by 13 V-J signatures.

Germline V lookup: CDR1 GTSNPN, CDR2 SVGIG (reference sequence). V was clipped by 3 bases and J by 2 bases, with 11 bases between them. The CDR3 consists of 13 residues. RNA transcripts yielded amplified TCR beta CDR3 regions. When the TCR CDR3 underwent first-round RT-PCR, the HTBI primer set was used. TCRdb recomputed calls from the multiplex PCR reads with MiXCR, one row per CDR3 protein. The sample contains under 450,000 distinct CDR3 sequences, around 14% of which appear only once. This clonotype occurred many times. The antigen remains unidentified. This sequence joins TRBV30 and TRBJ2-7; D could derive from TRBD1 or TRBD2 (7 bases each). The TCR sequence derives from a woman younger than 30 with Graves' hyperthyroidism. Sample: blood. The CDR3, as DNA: TGTGCCTGGAGCAGGGGGGGGACCTACGAGCAGTACTTC. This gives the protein CAWSRGGTYEQYF.